A selection of T cell receptor beta chains follows, all from one sample in a study of beta chain features in type 1 diabetes. Profiled with immunoSEQ multiplex PCR; TCRdb holds only in-frame clones, not every one. The sample holds 200,000 to 250,000 clones, over 11% seen once. The sample comprised naive CD4+ T cells from blood. These receptors originate from a man aged 25-45 years with type 1 diabetes. The CDR3 runs from the conserved cysteine through the conserved F or W. Fields, in order: V gene, D gene, J gene, clone size, CDR3 protein, CDR3 DNA. A D gene is named only where the DNA matches it firmly. Rows give clone size only sometimes, using once, few, many, or a class for an expanded clone.

TRBV4-2,.,TRBJ2-7,.,CASSQGGEAPYEQYF,TGTGCCAGCAGCCAAGGAGGGGAGGCCCCCTACGAGCAGTACTTC
TRBV18,TRBD1,TRBJ1-6,.,CASSPPTGGNSPLHF,TGTGCCAGCTCACCACCGACAGGGGGTAATTCACCCCTCCACTTT
TRBV6-5,TRBD1,TRBJ2-7,few,CASSRTGVAHEQYF,TGTGCCAGCAGCCGGACAGGGGTTGCCCACGAGCAGTACTTC
TRBV29-1,.,TRBJ1-1,.,CSVGHPNTEAFF,TGCAGTGTGGGACACCCTAACACTGAAGCTTTCTTT
TRBV6-1,.,TRBJ2-5,.,CASSLGPPEETQYF,TGTGCCAGCAGTCTCGGTCCCCCCGAGGAGACCCAGTACTTC
TRBV6-1,.,TRBJ1-5,.,CASTSLPSGDQPQHF,TGTGCCAGCACTTCCTTGCCGTCCGGGGATCAGCCCCAGCATTTT
TRBV15,TRBD2,TRBJ2-3,few,CATSSPTSLAGGLMDTDTQYF,TGTGCCACCAGCAGTCCAACCTCCCTAGCGGGGGGGCTTATGGACACAGATACGCAGTATTTT
TRBV18,.,TRBJ2-3,few,CASSRFGGDGTDTQYF,TGTGCCAGCTCACGCTTCGGAGGGGACGGGACAGATACGCAGTATTTT
TRBV5-1,.,TRBJ2-3,.,CASSIAQGSPDTQYF,TGCGCCAGCAGCATCGCCCAGGGATCCCCAGATACGCAGTATTTT
TRBV5-4,TRBD1,TRBJ1-1,.,CASSPSRDRAEAFF,TGTGCCAGCAGCCCGTCTAGGGACAGAGCTGAAGCTTTCTTT
TRBV5-1,TRBD1,TRBJ1-2,.,CASSEGQGGGYTF,TGCGCCAGCAGCGAGGGACAGGGAGGTGGCTACACCTTC
TRBV7-2,TRBD1,TRBJ1-1,.,CASSLVGQGVAFF,TGTGCCAGCAGCTTAGTAGGACAGGGGGTCGCTTTCTTT
TRBV5-4,TRBD1,TRBJ2-3,.,CASSSRSGGTTDTQYF,TGTGCCAGCAGCTCCCGCTCAGGGGGCACCACAGATACGCAGTATTTT
TRBV13,.,TRBJ2-7,.,CASSLKAGTYEQYF,TGTGCCAGCAGCTTAAAGGCGGGAACCTACGAGCAGTACTTC
TRBV19,.,TRBJ1-1,few,CASSPTENTEAFF,TGTGCCAGTAGTCCAACAGAGAACACTGAAGCTTTCTTT
TRBV11-2,.,TRBJ2-1,.,CASSSLLSSSYNEQFF,TGTGCCAGCAGCTCACTCCTTTCGAGCTCCTACAATGAGCAGTTCTTC
TRBV11-2,.,TRBJ2-7,few,CASSLAGYEQYF,TGTGCCAGCAGCCTCGCGGGTTACGAGCAGTACTTC
TRBV10-3,.,TRBJ1-1,.,CAISDFRVRTEAFF,TGTGCCATCAGTGATTTCAGGGTCCGCACTGAAGCTTTCTTT
TRBV11-2,.,TRBJ1-4,few,CASSLRGAGLNEKLFF,TGTGCCAGCAGCCTACGGGGAGCCGGGCTTAATGAAAAACTGTTTTTT
TRBV19,.,TRBJ2-5,few,CASSTPRLETQYF,TGTGCCAGTAGTACCCCCCGGTTAGAGACCCAGTACTTC
TRBV6-1,.,TRBJ2-1,few,CASSVDWNSYNEQFF,TGTGCCAGCAGCGTGGACTGGAACTCCTACAATGAGCAGTTCTTC
TRBV2,TRBD2,TRBJ2-1,few,CASSEVGTRYNEQFF,TGTGCCAGCAGTGAAGTAGGGACTAGGTACAATGAGCAGTTCTTC
TRBV11-3,.,TRBJ1-4,few,CASSTGHPREKLFF,TGTGCCAGCAGCACTGGACACCCGAGGGAAAAACTGTTTTTT
TRBV9,.,TRBJ1-6,few,CASSVEETGYSPLHF,TGTGCCAGCAGCGTAGAAGAGACAGGTTATTCACCCCTCCACTTT
TRBV2,TRBD2,TRBJ2-1,few,CASRLLAGANNEQFF,TGTGCCAGCAGGCTACTAGCGGGAGCTAACAATGAGCAGTTCTTC
TRBV7-2,TRBD2,TRBJ2-1,few,CASSPLGTSGEQFF,TGTGCCAGCAGCCCGTTAGGGACTAGCGGGGAGCAGTTCTTC
TRBV9,TRBD2,TRBJ2-1,once,CASRRTSGRSDEQFF,TGTGCCAGCAGACGAACTAGCGGGAGATCCGATGAGCAGTTCTTC
TRBV6-6,.,TRBJ2-5,few,CASSYERETQYF,TGTGCCAGCAGTTACGAGAGGGAGACCCAGTACTTC
TRBV10-3,.,TRBJ1-1,few,CAISAGQPGGTEAFF,TGTGCCATCAGTGCCGGACAGCCCGGTGGGACTGAAGCTTTCTTT
TRBV11-2,.,TRBJ2-5,.,CASSSTTGSQETQYF,TGTGCCAGCAGCTCAACGACAGGATCCCAAGAGACCCAGTACTTC
TRBV5-1,.,TRBJ1-1,.,CASSRDMNTEAFF,TGCGCCAGCAGCAGAGATATGAACACTGAAGCTTTCTTT